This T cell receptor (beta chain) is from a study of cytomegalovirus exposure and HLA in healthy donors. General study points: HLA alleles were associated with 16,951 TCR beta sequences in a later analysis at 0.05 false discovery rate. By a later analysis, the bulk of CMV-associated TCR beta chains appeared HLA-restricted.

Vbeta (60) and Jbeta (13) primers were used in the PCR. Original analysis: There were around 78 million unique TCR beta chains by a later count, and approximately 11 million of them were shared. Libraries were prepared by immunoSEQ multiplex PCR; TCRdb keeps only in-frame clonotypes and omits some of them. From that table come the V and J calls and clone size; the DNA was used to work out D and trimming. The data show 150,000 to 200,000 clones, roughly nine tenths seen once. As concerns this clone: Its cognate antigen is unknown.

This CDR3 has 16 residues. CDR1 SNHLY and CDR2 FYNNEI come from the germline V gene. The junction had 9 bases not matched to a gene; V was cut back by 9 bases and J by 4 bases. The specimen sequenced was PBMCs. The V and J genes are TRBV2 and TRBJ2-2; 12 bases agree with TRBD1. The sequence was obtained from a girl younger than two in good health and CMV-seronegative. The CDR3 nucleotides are TGTGCCAGAAACCGGGGACAGGGGGCAGTCACCGGGGAGCTGTTTTTT. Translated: CARNRGQGAVTGELFF.